These 14 T cell receptor beta chains came from one sample sequenced in a study of blood T cell repertoires in COVID-19. Using immunoSEQ multiplex PCR, the repertoire was profiled, and TCRdb retains in-frame clones only, with some absent. The sample gives approximately 200,000 clones, 80% to 90% of which show up once; approximately 1.1% is in the top ten. The sequenced material came from PBMCs or T cells enriched from blood (not recorded which). Source of these receptors: a man aged 25 to 40 who had recovered from COVID-19.

This sequence joins TRBV5-4 and TRBJ2-7; maybe TRBD1 (6 bases). Trimming removed 3 bases at V and 5 bases at J, with 18 bases between. Germline V lookup: CDR1 SGHNT, CDR2 YYREEE (reference sequence). The CDR3 sequence is 15 residues long. CDR3 loop: CASSSGVVSGNEQYF. Here the CDR3 DNA reads TGTGCCAGCAGCTCAGGGGTGGTGAGTGGTAACGAGCAGTACTTC.

This sequence joins TRBV9 and TRBJ1-6, with D possibly being TRBD1 (5 bases). V lost 3 bases to trimming and J lost 7 bases, with 14 bases between them. CDR1 is SGDLS and CDR2 is YYNGEE in the germline V gene. This CDR3 contains 15 residues. This CDR3 is CASSEQVTTNSPLHF. CDR3 in DNA: TGTGCCAGCAGCGAACAGGTAACCACCAATTCACCCCTCCACTTT.

This chain joins TRBV11-2 and TRBJ1-2; 7 bases match TRBD1. Germline V gene data show CDR1 as SGHAT and CDR2 as FQNNGV. The CDR3 extends over 14 amino acids. The V gene end was trimmed by 5 bases and the J gene end by 5 bases; junction bases not matched to a gene: 8. CDR3 protein: CASSPGTAIYGYTF. CDR3 DNA sequence: TGTGCCAGCAGCCCGGGGACAGCGATTTATGGCTACACCTTC.

V is TRBV27 and J is TRBJ2-7, with a weak D call TRBD1 (6 bases). Trimming pared 1 base from V and 2 bases from J, leaving 12 bases between. The CDR3 loop spans 15 amino acids. The germline V gene has CDR1 MNHEY and CDR2 SMNVEV (reference sequence). The CDR3 here is CASSLWLTGPYEQYF. In DNA form, the CDR3 reads TGTGCCAGCAGTTTATGGCTGACAGGACCCTACGAGCAGTACTTC.

The V and J genes are TRBV3-1 (or the pseudogene TRBV3-2) and TRBJ1-2; a possible D gene is TRBD1 (5 bases). This CDR3 comprises 15 residues. The germline CDR1 and CDR2 sequences are LGHDT and YNNKEL (reference sequence). V lost 1 base, J lost 2 bases, and 11 bases lay in between. The CDR3 coding sequence is TGTGCCAGCAGCCAAGTTACAGGCCGAAACTATGGCTACACCTTC. Protein product: CASSQVTGRNYGYTF.

V usage is TRBV19 and J usage is TRBJ1-1; tentative D call: TRBD1 (5 bases). The V gene's germline CDR1 is LNHDA and CDR2 SQIVND (reference sequence). V lost 4 bases to trimming and J lost 6 bases, with 12 bases between them. The CDR3 extends over 13 amino acids. CDR3 residues: CASSTGYRSEAFF. CDR3 nucleotide sequence: TGTGCCAGTAGTACAGGGTATAGGTCTGAAGCTTTCTTT. Full variable domain (remainder filled in from reference TRBV19 and TRBJ1-1): DGGITQSPKYLFRKEGQNVTLSCEQNLNHDAMYWYRQDPGQGLRLIYYSQIVNDFQKGDIAEGYSVSREKKESFPLTVTSAQKNPTAFYLCASSTGYRSEAFFGQGTRLTVV.

This chain connects TRBV5-1 to TRBJ1-1; D is ambiguous. Trimming cost V 6 bases and J 1 base, with 13 bases left between them. CDR1 SGHRS and CDR2 YFSETQ come from the germline V gene. This CDR3 has 14 amino acids. CDR3 amino acids: CASNLFDTNTEAFF. The CDR3 DNA reads as TGCGCCAGCAATCTATTTGACACGAACACTGAAGCTTTCTTT.

This clone was seen more than once but under ten times. This rearrangement joins TRBV18 to TRBJ2-2; 9 nucleotides agree with TRBD2. Germline V gene sequence: CDR1 KGHSH, CDR2 LQKENI. This CDR3 is 17 amino acids long. V lost 4 bases to trimming and J lost 0 bases; unmatched junction nucleotides: 6. CDR3 loop: CASSLTAGGTNTGELFF. Here the CDR3 DNA reads TGTGCCAGCTCACTAACAGCGGGGGGCACGAACACCGGGGAGCTGTTTTTT. The full variable domain, its missing parts supplied by reference TRBV18 and TRBJ2-2, is NAGVMQNPRHLVRRRGQEARLRCSPMKGHSHVYWYRQLPEEGLKFMVYLQKENIIDESGMPKERFSAEFPKEGPSILRIQQVVRGDSAAYFCASSLTAGGTNTGELFFGEGSRLTVL.

The gene calls are TRBV6-5 and TRBJ2-7; D is possibly TRBD1 (7 bases). V lost 6 bases to trimming and J lost 2 bases, with 14 bases between them. Germline lookup yields CDR1 MNHEY and CDR2 SVGAGI. CDR3 length: 14 amino acids. The CDR3 loop reads CASRRGRGAYEQYF. Here the CDR3 DNA reads TGTGCCAGCAGAAGGGGCAGGGGGGCCTACGAGCAGTACTTC.

The V gene is TRBV19, the J gene TRBJ2-2; a weak D match, TRBD1 (5 bases). The germline CDR1 and CDR2 sequences are LNHDA and SQIVND (reference sequence). CDR3 size: 14 residues. Trimming removed 2 bases at V and 1 base at J, with 5 bases between. CDR3: CASSIQGNTGELFF. The CDR3 DNA follows: TGTGCCAGTAGTATACAGGGGAACACCGGGGAGCTGTTTTTT.

This clone showed up just a few times. This chain links TRBV6-5 with TRBJ1-6; TRBD1 agrees at 7 bases. This CDR3 has 15 residues. In germline, CDR1 is MNHEY, CDR2 SVGAGI. With V trimmed by 2 bases and J by 7 bases, 5 bases remained unmatched. CDR3 protein: CASSYRQGVNSPLHF. The CDR3 DNA follows: TGTGCCAGCAGTTACCGGCAGGGGGTAAATTCACCCCTCCACTTT.

V and J are TRBV10-3 and TRBJ2-3, with D unresolved. Deletions cut 4 bases from V and 2 bases from J, with 19 bases between. Germline lookup yields CDR1 ENHRY and CDR2 SYGVKD. This CDR3 has 17 residues. The CDR3 coding sequence is TGTGCCATCAGTGTTTTTTCGTTGGGCCTTGCCACAGATACGCAGTATTTT. Protein: CAISVFSLGLATDTQYF.

V gene TRBV12-3 or TRBV12-4 combines with J gene TRBJ2-7; 7 nucleotides align to TRBD1. The J segment lost 0 bases and the V segment lost 6 bases, leaving 2 bases of the junction unmatched. The CDR3 runs 13 residues. The CDR3 is CASRGDSSYEQYF. The CDR3 DNA reads as TGTGCCAGCAGGGGGGACAGCTCCTACGAGCAGTACTTC.

This chain links TRBV29-1 with TRBJ2-1, with TRBD2 matching 14 bases. Germline V CDR1 and CDR2: SQVTM, ANQGSEA. The ends lost 6 bases at V and 4 bases at J; junction bases unmatched: 17. The CDR3 has 19 amino acids. In DNA, the CDR3 is TGCAGCGTGACCTTACTGCCGGGACTAGCGGGAGAAATGTACAATGAGCAGTTCTTC. Translation: CSVTLLPGLAGEMYNEQFF.